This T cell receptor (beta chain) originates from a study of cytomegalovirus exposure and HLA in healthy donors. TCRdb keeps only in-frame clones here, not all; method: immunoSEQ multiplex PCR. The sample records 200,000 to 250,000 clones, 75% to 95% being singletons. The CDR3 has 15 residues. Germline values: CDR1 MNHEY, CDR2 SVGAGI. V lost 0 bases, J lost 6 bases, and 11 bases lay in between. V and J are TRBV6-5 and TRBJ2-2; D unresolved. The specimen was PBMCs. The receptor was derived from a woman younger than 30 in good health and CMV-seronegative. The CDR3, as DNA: TGTGCCAGCAGTTACTCGATTAGAGTGTCCGGGGAGCTGTTTTTT. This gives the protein CASSYSIRVSGELFF.